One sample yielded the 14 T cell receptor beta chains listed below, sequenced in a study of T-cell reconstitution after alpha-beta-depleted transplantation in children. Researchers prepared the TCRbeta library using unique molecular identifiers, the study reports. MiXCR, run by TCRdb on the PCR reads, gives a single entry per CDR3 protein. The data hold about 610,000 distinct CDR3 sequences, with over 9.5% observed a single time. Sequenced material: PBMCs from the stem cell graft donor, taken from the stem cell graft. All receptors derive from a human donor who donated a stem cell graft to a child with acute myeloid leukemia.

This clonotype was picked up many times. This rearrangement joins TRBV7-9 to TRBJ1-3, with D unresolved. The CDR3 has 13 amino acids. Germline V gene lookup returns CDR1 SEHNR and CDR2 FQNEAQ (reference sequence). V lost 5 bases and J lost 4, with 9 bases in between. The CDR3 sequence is CASSEGFGNTIYF. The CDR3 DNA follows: TGTGCCAGCAGCGAGGGTTTCGGAAACACCATATATTTT.

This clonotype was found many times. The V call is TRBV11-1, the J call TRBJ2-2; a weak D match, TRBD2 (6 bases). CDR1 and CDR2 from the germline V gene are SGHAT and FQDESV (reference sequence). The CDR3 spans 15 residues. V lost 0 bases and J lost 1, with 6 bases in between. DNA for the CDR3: TGTGCCAGCAGCTTAGCGCGGGGGAACACCGGGGAGCTGTTTTTT. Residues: CASSLARGNTGELFF.

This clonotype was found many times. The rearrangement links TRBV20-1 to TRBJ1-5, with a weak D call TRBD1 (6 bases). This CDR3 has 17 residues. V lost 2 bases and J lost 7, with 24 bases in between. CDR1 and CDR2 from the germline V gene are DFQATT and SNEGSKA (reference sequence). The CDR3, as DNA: TGCAGTGCTAGACAACCAAAGACAGGTGAAGAAAAACAGCCCCAGCATTTT. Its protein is CSARQPKTGEEKQPQHF.

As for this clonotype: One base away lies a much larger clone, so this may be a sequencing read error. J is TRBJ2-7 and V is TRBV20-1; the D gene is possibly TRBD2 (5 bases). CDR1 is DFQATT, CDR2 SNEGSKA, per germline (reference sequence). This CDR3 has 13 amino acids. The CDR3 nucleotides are TGCTGTGCTAGGGCCGGAGGCGGGTACGAGCAGTACTTC. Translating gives CCARAGGGYEQYF.

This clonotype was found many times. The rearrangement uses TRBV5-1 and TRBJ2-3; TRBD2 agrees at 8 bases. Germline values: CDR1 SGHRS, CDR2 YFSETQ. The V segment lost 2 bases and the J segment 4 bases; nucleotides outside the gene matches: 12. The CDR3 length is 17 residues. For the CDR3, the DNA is TGCGCCAGCAGCTTATCCCCCGCGGGAGGAACGGCAGATACGCAGTATTTT. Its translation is CASSLSPAGGTADTQYF.

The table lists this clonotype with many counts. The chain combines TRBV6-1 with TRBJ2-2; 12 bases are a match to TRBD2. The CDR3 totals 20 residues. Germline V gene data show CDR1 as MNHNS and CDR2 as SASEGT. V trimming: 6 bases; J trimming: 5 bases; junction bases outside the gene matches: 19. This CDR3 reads CASRERLAGVGPSRTGELFF. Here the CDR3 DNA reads TGTGCCAGCAGAGAGAGACTAGCGGGAGTGGGACCCTCGAGGACCGGGGAGCTGTTTTTT.

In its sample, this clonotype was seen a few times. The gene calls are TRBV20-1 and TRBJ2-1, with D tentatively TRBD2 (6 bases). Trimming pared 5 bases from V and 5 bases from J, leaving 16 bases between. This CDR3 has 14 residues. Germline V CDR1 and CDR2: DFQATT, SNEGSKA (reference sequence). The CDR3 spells CSALRGRINNEQFF. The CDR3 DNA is TGCAGTGCTCTCAGAGGGAGGATCAACAATGAGCAGTTCTTC.

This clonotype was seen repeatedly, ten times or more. For the CDR3, the DNA is TGTGCCAGCTGTCGATTCGGGGAGACCCAGTACTTC. Amino acid sequence: CASCRFGETQYF. V usage is TRBV12-3 or TRBV12-4 and J usage is TRBJ2-5; no reliable D call. V gave up 8 bases and J gave up 5 bases, with 12 bases separating them. There are 12 residues in the CDR3.

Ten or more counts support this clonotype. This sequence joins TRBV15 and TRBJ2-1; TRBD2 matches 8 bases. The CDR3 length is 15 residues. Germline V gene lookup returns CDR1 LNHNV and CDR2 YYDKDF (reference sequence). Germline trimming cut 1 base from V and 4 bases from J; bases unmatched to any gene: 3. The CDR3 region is CATSRGREGYNEQFF. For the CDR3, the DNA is TGTGCCACCAGCAGAGGTCGGGAGGGATACAATGAGCAGTTCTTC.

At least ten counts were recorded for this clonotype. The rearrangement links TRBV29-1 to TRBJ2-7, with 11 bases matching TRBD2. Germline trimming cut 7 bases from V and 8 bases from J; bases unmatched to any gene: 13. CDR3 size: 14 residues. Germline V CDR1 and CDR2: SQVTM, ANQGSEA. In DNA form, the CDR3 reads TGCAGCGCCAATTCGGGTAGCGGGAGGGCTAAGCAGTACTTC. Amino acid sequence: CSANSGSGRAKQYF.

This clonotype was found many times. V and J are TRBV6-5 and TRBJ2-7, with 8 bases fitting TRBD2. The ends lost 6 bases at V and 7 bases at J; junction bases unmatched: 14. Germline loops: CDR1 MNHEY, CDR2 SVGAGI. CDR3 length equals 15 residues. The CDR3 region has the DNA TGTGCCAGCAGCCGCCCGGGGGGGGCGAGAGGGGAGCAGTACTTC. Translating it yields CASSRPGGARGEQYF.

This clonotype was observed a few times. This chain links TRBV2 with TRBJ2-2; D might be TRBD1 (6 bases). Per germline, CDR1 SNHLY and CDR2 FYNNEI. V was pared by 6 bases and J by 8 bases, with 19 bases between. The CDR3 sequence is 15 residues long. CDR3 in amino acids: CASSLGGPEGGELFF. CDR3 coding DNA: TGTGCCAGCAGCCTAGGGGGACCCGAGGGAGGGGAGCTGTTTTTT.

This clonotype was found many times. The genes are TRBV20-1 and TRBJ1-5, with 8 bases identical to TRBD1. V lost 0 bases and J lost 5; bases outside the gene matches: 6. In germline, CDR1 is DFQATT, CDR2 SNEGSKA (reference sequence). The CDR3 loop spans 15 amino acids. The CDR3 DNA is TGCAGTGCTAGAGAAACAGGGGGTGGAGATCAGCCCCAGCATTTT. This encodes CSARETGGGDQPQHF.

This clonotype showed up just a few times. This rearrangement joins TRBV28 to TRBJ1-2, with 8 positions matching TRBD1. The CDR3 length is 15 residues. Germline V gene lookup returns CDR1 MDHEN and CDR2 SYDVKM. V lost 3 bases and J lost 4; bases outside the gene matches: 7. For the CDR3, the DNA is TGTGCCAGCAGTTTGAGACAGGGGATCGCCTATGGCTACACCTTC. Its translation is CASSLRQGIAYGYTF.